The T cell receptor (beta chain) under discussion was sequenced for a study of blood T cell repertoires in COVID-19. On the study more broadly: Sites across the United States, Italy and Spain contributed samples from acute and convalescent COVID-19. Sources were T cells, B-cell-depleted T cells, or PBMCs; the material itself was cDNA or gDNA.

The V gene's germline CDR1 is GTSNPN and CDR2 SVGIG (reference sequence). CDR3 size: 16 residues. V lost 1 base and J lost 5; bases outside the gene matches: 11. As originally analysed: Estimated nucleated cell counts came from reference gene primer amplification. The table came from immunoSEQ multiplex PCR; TCRdb's copy has only in-frame clones and leaves some out. That table supplies the V and J calls and clone size; D and trimming were determined from the DNA. The data hold roughly 150,000 clones, with roughly 74% observed a single time. This clonotype was sampled from a woman of 80 years or more with acute or convalescent COVID-19. Material: peripheral blood. The chain links TRBV30 to TRBJ1-2; 9 bases agree with TRBD1. The DNA of the CDR3 is TGTGCCTGGAGTGCCGATCTAGGGACAGGGAGGTATGGCTACACCTTC. Translating it yields CAWSADLGTGRYGYTF.